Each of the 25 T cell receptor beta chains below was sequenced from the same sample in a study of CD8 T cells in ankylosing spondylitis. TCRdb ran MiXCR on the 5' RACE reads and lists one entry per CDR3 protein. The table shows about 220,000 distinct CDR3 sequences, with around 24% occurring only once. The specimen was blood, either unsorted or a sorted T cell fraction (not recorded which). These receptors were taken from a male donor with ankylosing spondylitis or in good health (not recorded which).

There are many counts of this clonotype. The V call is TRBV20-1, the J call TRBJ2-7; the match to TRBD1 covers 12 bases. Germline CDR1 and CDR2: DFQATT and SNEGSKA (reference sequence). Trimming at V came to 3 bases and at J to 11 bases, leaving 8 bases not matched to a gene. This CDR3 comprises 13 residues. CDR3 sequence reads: CSARRGQGAIEYF. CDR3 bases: TGCAGTGCTAGGAGGGGACAGGGGGCAATCGAGTACTTC.

The CDR3 reads CSVERLAGGGETQYF. As DNA, the CDR3 is TGCAGCGTTGAGCGCCTAGCGGGAGGGGGAGAGACCCAGTACTTC. The genes are TRBV29-1 and TRBJ2-5; TRBD2 aligns across 12 bases. Trimming at V came to 3 bases and at J to 4 bases, leaving 6 bases not matched to a gene. In germline, CDR1 is SQVTM, CDR2 ANQGSEA. This CDR3 has 15 amino acids.

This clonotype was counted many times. CDR3 amino acids: CASSSGRAVETQYF. The CDR3 DNA sequence: TGCGCCAGTTCGAGCGGGAGGGCCGTTGAGACCCAGTACTTC. The chain employs TRBV10-2 and TRBJ2-5; 10 bases align to TRBD2. This CDR3 contains 14 residues. Germline values: CDR1 WSHSY, CDR2 SAAADI. V was pared by 9 bases and J by 5 bases, with 9 bases of the junction left unmatched.

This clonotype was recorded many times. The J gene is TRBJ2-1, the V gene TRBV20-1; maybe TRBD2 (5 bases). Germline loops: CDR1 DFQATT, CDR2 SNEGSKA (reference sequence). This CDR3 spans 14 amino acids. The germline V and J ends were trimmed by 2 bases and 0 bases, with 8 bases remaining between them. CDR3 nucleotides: TGCAGTGCTAGACTAGCCTCCTCCTACAATGAGCAGTTCTTC. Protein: CSARLASSYNEQFF.

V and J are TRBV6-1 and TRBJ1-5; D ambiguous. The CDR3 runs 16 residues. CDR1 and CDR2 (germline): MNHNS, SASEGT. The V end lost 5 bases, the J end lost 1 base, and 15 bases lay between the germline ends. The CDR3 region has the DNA TGTGCCAGCAGTCCCCATGGACGGTCGAGCAATCAGCCCCAGCATTTT. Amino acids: CASSPHGRSSNQPQHF.

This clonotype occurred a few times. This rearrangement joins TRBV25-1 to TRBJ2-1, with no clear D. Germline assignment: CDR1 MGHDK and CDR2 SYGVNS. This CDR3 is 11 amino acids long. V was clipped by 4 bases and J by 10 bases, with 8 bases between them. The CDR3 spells CASSGKKEQFF. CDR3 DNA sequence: TGTGCCAGCAGTGGGAAGAAGGAGCAGTTCTTC.

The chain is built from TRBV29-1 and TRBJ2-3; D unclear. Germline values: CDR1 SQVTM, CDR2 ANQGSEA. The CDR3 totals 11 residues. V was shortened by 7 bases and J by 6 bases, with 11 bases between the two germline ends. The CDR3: CSAEGVDTQYF. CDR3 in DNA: TGCAGCGCGGAAGGAGTGGATACGCAGTATTTT.

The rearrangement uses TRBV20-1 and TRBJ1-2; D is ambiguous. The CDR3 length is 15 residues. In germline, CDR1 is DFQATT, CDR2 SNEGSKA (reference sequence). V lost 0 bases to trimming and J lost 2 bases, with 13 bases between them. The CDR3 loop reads CSARDRVGWNYGYTF. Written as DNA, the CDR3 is TGCAGTGCTAGAGATCGGGTAGGCTGGAACTATGGCTACACCTTC.

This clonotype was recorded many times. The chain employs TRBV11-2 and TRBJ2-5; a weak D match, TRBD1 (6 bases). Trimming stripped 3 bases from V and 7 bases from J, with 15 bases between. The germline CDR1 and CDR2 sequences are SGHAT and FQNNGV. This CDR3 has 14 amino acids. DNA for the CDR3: TGTGCCAGCAGCTTCGGACAGCTTATACGGACCCAGTACTTC. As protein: CASSFGQLIRTQYF.

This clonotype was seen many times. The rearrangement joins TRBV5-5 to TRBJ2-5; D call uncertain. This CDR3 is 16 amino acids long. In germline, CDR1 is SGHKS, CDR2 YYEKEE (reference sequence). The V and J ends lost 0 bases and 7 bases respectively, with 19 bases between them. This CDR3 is CASSLGPALFSWTQYF. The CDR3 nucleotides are TGTGCCAGCAGCTTGGGACCCGCTCTTTTTTCCTGGACCCAGTACTTC.

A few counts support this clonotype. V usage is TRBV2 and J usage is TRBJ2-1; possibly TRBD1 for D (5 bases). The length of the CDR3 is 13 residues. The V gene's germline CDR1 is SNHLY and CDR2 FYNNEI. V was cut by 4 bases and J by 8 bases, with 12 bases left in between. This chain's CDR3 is CASSVRQGHEQFF. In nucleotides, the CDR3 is TGTGCCAGCAGTGTAAGGCAGGGCCATGAGCAGTTCTTC.

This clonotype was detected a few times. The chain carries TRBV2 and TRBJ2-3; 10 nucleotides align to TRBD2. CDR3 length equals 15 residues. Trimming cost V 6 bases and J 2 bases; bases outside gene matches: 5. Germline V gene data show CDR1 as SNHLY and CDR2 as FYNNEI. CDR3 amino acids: CASRLAGPFTDTQYF. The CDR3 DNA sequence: TGTGCCAGCAGACTAGCGGGACCATTCACAGATACGCAGTATTTT.

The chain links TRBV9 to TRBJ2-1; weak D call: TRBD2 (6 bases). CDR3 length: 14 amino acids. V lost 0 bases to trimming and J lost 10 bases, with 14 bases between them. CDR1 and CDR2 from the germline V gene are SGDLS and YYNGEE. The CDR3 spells CASSVDPGAREQFF. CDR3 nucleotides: TGTGCCAGCAGCGTAGATCCGGGAGCTAGGGAGCAGTTCTTC. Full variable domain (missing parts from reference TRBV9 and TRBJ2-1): DSGVTQTPKHLITATGQRVTLRCSPRSGDLSVYWYQQSLDQGLQFLIQYYNGEERAKGNILERFSAQQFPDLHSELNLSSLELGDSALYFCASSVDPGAREQFFGPGTRLTVL.

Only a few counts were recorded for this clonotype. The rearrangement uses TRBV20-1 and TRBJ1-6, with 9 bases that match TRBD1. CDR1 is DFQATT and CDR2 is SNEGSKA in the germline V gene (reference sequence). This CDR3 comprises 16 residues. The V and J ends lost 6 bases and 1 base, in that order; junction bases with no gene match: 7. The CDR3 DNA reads TGCAGTGCAATTCGGACAGGGGCTTCCTATAATTCACCCCTCCACTTT. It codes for CSAIRTGASYNSPLHF.

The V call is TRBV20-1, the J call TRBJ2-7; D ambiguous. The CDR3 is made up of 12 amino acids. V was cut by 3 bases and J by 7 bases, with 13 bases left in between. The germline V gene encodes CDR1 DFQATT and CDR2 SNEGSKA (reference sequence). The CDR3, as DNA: TGCAGTGCTAGTTTTCAGGTTGTGGAGCAGTACTTC. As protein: CSASFQVVEQYF.

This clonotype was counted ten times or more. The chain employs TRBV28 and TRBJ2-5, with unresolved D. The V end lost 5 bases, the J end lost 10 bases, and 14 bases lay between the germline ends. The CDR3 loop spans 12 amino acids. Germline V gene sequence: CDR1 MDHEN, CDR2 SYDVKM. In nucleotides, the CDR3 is TGTGCCAGCAGTGAAACCCAGTGGGTCCAGTACTTC. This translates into CASSETQWVQYF.

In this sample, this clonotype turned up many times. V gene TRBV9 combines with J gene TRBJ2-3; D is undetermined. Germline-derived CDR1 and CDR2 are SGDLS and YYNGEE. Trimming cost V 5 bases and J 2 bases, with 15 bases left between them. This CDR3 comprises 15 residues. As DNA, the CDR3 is TGTGCCAGCAGTCTTGAGTTAACCTACACAGATACGCAGTATTTT. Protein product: CASSLELTYTDTQYF.

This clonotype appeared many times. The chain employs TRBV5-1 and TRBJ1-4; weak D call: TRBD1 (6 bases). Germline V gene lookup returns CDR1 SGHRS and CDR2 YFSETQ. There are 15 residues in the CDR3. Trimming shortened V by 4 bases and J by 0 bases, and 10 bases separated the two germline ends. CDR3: CASSRGQTTNEKLFF. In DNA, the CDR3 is TGCGCCAGCAGCCGCGGACAGACAACTAATGAAAAACTGTTTTTT.

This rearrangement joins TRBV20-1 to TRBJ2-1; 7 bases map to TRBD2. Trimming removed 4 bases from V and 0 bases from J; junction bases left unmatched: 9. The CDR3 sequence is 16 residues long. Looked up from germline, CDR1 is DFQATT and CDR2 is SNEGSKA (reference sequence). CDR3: CSAIDPSGNSYNEQFF. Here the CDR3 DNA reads TGCAGTGCTATCGACCCTAGCGGAAACTCCTACAATGAGCAGTTCTTC.

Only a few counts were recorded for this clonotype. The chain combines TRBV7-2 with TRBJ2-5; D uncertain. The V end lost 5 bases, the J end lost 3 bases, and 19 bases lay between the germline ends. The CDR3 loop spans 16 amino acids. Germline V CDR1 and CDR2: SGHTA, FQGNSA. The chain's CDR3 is CASSPRRALVEETQYF. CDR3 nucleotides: TGTGCCAGCAGCCCCCGCCGGGCGCTGGTGGAAGAGACCCAGTACTTC. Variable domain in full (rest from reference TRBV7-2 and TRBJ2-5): GAGVSQSPSNKVTEKGKDVELRCDPISGHTALYWYRQSLGQGLEFLIYFQGNSAPDKSGLPSDRFSAERTGGSVSTLTIQRTQQEDSAVYLCASSPRRALVEETQYFGPGTRLLVL.

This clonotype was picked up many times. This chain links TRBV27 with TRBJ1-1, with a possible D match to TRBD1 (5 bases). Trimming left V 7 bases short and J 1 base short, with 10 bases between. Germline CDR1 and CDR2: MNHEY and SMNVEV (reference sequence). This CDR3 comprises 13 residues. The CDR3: CASKGLANTEAFF. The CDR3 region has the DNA TGTGCCAGCAAGGGGTTAGCGAACACTGAAGCTTTCTTT.

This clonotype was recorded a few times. CDR3 residues: CSARDAASGNTGELFF. CDR3 bases: TGCAGTGCTAGAGATGCGGCTAGCGGGAACACCGGGGAGCTGTTTTTT. This chain uses TRBV20-1 with TRBJ2-2, with TRBD2 matching over 7 bases. The CDR3 extends over 16 amino acids. J gave up 1 base and V 0 bases, and 5 bases lay outside the gene matches. Germline assignment: CDR1 DFQATT and CDR2 SNEGSKA (reference sequence).

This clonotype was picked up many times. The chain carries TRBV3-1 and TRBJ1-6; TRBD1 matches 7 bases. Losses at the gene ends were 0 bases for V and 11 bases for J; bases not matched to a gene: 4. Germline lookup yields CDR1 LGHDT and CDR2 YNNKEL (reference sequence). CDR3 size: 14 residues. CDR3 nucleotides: TGTGCCAGCAGCCAAGATCAGGACAGGACACCCCTCCACTTT. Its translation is CASSQDQDRTPLHF. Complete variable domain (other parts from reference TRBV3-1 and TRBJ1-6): DTAVSQTPKYLVTQMGNDKSIKCEQNLGHDTMYWYKQDSKKFLKIMFSYNNKELIINETVPNRFSPKSPDKAHLNLHINSLELGDSAVYFCASSQDQDRTPLHFGNGTRLTVT.

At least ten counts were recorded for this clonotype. The CDR3 region has the DNA TGTGCCAGCAGCTCAGGGACTAGCGGAGGCCTAATGGGGCAGTTCTTC. The encoded protein is CASSSGTSGGLMGQFF. V usage is TRBV7-6 and J usage is TRBJ2-1, with 11 bases fitting TRBD2. Germline V gene data show CDR1 as SGHVS and CDR2 as FNYEAQ. V lost 4 bases, J lost 12 bases, and 14 bases stayed unmatched. CDR3 size: 16 residues.

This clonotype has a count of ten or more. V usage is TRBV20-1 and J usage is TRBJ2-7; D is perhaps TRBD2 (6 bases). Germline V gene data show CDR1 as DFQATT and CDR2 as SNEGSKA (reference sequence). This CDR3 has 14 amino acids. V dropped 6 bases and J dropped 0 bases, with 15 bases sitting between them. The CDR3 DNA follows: TGCAGTGCACTCCCGGCTAGCGACTCCTACGAGCAGTACTTC. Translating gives CSALPASDSYEQYF.